This TCR beta chain was identified during a study of blood T cell repertoires in COVID-19. Study in general: Italy, Spain and the United States were the sources of the convalescent and acute COVID-19 samples. From T cells, B-cell-depleted T cells, or PBMCs came the material, which was cDNA or gDNA.

Authors' methods: Amplifying reference gene primers gave estimates of nucleated cell counts. Assay: immunoSEQ multiplex PCR; the TCRdb copy retains only in-frame clones and omits some. V and J calls and clone size are those listed in that table; D and trimming were worked out from the DNA. The data show about 400,000 clones, 88% seen once. The CDR3 extends over 17 amino acids. Germline loops: CDR1 SGHTA, CDR2 FQGNSA. J gave up 2 bases and V 5 bases, and 10 bases lay outside the gene matches. Specimen: PBMCs or T cells enriched from blood (not recorded which). V is TRBV7-2 and J is TRBJ2-3; 10 nucleotides agree with TRBD2. The sequence derives from a woman aged 40-49 years with acute COVID-19. The CDR3 nucleotides read TGTGCCAGCAGCCTTTTTCTAGCGGGGGCACACACAGATACGCAGTATTTT. Protein sequence: CASSLFLAGAHTDTQYF.